The 21 T cell receptor beta chains reported below all come from one sample, sequenced in a study of T-cell memory formation after mild COVID-19. TCRdb passed the 5' RACE reads through MiXCR, listing each CDR3 protein once. The repertoire holds 250,000 to 300,000 distinct CDR3 sequences, with approximately 19% as singletons. The sequenced sample was PBMCs or a T cell subset sorted from them (not recorded which). Every receptor here comes from a man younger than 30 who had mild COVID-19 (a few samples of this study predate the infection). Cell type and time point are not known.

The chain couples TRBV7-9 to TRBJ2-6; no definite D call. CDR1 and CDR2 from the germline V gene are SEHNR and FQNEAQ (reference sequence). The CDR3 runs to 15 residues. V was trimmed by 5 bases and J by 0 bases, leaving 8 bases between them. CDR3 in DNA: TGTGCCAGCAGCCCCGCAGACTCTGGGGCCAACGTCCTGACTTTC. Encoded protein: CASSPADSGANVLTF.

The chain uses TRBV7-2 and TRBJ2-3, with 7 nucleotides matching TRBD1. The CDR3 runs to 17 residues. With 5 bases clipped from V and 0 bases from J, the junction kept 11 bases outside the gene matches. Germline CDR1 is SGHTA and CDR2 is FQGNSA. CDR3 DNA: TGTGCCAGCAGCGAGGGGGACAGTAGACCTAGCACAGATACGCAGTATTTT. It yields the protein CASSEGDSRPSTDTQYF.

This clonotype was counted only a few times. J is TRBJ2-3 and V is TRBV24-1, with D unresolved. CDR3 length equals 13 residues. The V and J ends lost 5 bases and 6 bases respectively, with 11 bases between them. The germline gives CDR1 KGHDR, CDR2 SFDVKD. The DNA for the CDR3 is TGTGCCACCAGTGCCCCTGGAAGGGATACGCAGTATTTT. Residues: CATSAPGRDTQYF.

This clonotype has only a few counts. This chain's CDR3 is CASSSESKTDTQYF. DNA for the CDR3: TGTGCCAGCAGCTCCGAGAGCAAAACAGATACGCAGTATTTT. The chain uses TRBV7-3 and TRBJ2-3, with D unclear. Germline V gives CDR1 SGHTA, CDR2 FQGTGA. V was clipped by 4 bases and J by 3 bases, with 11 bases between them. This CDR3 has 14 amino acids.

This clonotype was counted only a few times. The chain has TRBV4-3 and TRBJ2-1; 7 nucleotides align to TRBD1. The germline V gene has CDR1 LGHNA and CDR2 YSLEER. Trimming took 1 base from V and 3 from J; bases not matched to a gene: 3. The CDR3 sequence is 15 residues long. The CDR3 DNA reads TGCGCCAGCAGCCAAGCCGGGACAGACTACAATGAGCAGTTCTTC. Encoded protein: CASSQAGTDYNEQFF.

This clonotype was found many times. The chain employs TRBV7-6 and TRBJ1-6; D is uncertain. V lost 6 bases to trimming and J lost 10 bases, with 13 bases between them. Germline V lookup: CDR1 SGHVS, CDR2 FNYEAQ. The CDR3 has 13 residues. The CDR3 loop reads CASSPSLGSPLHF. CDR3 bases: TGTGCCAGCAGTCCCTCTTTGGGATCACCCCTCCACTTT.

This clonotype was seen only a few times. The gene calls are TRBV7-8 and TRBJ2-1; 7 positions agree with TRBD1. CDR3 length: 14 residues. Trimming at V came to 1 base and at J to 15 bases, leaving 12 bases not matched to a gene. Germline CDR1 is SGHVS and CDR2 is FQNEAQ. CDR3 in amino acids: CASSLGRDSRARFF. The CDR3 nucleotides are TGTGCCAGCAGCTTAGGACGGGACAGTCGAGCGAGGTTCTTC. The variable domain in full, with the rest retrieved from reference TRBV7-8 and TRBJ2-1, is GAGVSQSPRYKVAKRGQDVALRCDPISGHVSLFWYQQALGQGPEFLTYFQNEAQLDKSGLPSDRFFAERPEGSVSTLKIQRTQQEDSAVYLCASSLGRDSRARFFGPGTRLTVL.

The table lists this clonotype with a few counts. The chain employs TRBV6-4 and TRBJ2-7, with TRBD1 matching over 7 bases. This CDR3 has 16 residues. V dropped 0 bases and J dropped 0; count of bases not matched to a gene: 5. CDR1 is MRHNA, CDR2 SNTAGT, per germline. CDR3 residues: CASSDSETGSSYEQYF. The CDR3 coding sequence is TGTGCCAGCAGTGACTCAGAGACAGGGAGCTCCTACGAGCAGTACTTC.

This clonotype was seen a few times. The chain is built from TRBV7-2 and TRBJ2-7, with D possibly matching TRBD1 (6 bases). V was pared by 5 bases and J by 5 bases, with 16 bases between. Germline CDR1 reads SGHTA; CDR2 reads FQGNSA. The CDR3 loop spans 14 amino acids. CDR3 nucleotide sequence: TGTGCCAGCAGCATTAGACAGGCGAGCCACGAGCAGTACTTC. Amino acid sequence: CASSIRQASHEQYF.

This clonotype occurred a few times. The chain employs TRBV12-3 or TRBV12-4 and TRBJ2-7, with D unresolved. Trimming shortened V by 3 bases and J by 4 bases, and 13 bases separated the two germline ends. The CDR3 sequence is 14 residues long. This CDR3 reads CASSFGLVRYEQYF. The CDR3 DNA is TGTGCCAGCAGTTTTGGGCTTGTTCGGTACGAGCAGTACTTC.

The chain combines TRBV7-2 with TRBJ2-1; 8 bases agree with TRBD1. V shed 4 bases and J 13 bases; nucleotides not matched to a gene: 6. CDR1 and CDR2 (germline): SGHTA, FQGNSA. CDR3 size: 12 residues. The chain's CDR3 is CASSSRTGHQFF. The CDR3 DNA reads as TGTGCCAGCAGCTCCCGGACAGGGCACCAGTTCTTC.

In this sample, this clonotype turned up a few times. The gene calls are TRBV10-3 and TRBJ2-1; 13 bases map to TRBD2. Germline CDR1 ENHRY, CDR2 SYGVKD. V was clipped by 2 bases and J by 9 bases; unmatched bases: 4. The CDR3 is 15 residues long. CDR3 in amino acids: CAISETSGGAGEQFF. CDR3 coding DNA: TGTGCCATCAGTGAGACTAGCGGGGGGGCCGGTGAGCAGTTCTTC.

This clonotype was seen more than once but under ten times. The V and J genes are TRBV4-2 and TRBJ1-6; no reliable D call. The CDR3 totals 13 residues. The V end lost 1 base, the J end lost 9 bases, and 7 bases lay between the germline ends. Germline CDR1 is LGHNA and CDR2 is YNFKEQ. CDR3 nucleotide sequence: TGTGCCAGCAGCCAAGCGGAGCGTTCACCCCTCCACTTT. This sequence encodes CASSQAERSPLHF.

This clonotype was found a few times. The rearrangement links TRBV5-4 to TRBJ1-1; D may be TRBD1 (5 bases). V dropped 0 bases and J dropped 5 bases, with 8 bases sitting between them. Per the germline V gene, CDR1 is SGHNT and CDR2 is YYREEE (reference sequence). CDR3 length: 13 residues. The CDR3 DNA is TGTGCCAGCAGCTTGGGGGGGAAGACTGAAGCTTTCTTT. Protein sequence: CASSLGGKTEAFF. Together with reference TRBV5-4 and TRBJ1-1, the CDR3 gives the full variable domain: ETGVTQSPTHLIKTRGQQVTLRCSSQSGHNTVSWYQQALGQGPQFIFQYYREEENGRGNFPPRFSGLQFPNYSSELNVNALELDDSALYLCASSLGGKTEAFFGQGTRLTVV.

The chain links TRBV12-3 or TRBV12-4 to TRBJ2-7; the D gene is possibly TRBD1 (6 bases). Deletions cut 6 bases from V and 3 bases from J, with 12 bases between. The CDR3 totals 13 residues. This CDR3 reads CASSLGTYYEQYV. The DNA of the CDR3 is TGTGCCAGCAGCCTTGGGACATACTACGAGCAGTACGTC.

This clonotype showed up just a few times. The chain employs TRBV4-2 and TRBJ2-3, with 12 bases matching TRBD2. This CDR3 has 20 residues. Germline-derived CDR1 and CDR2 are LGHNA and YNFKEQ. V lost 3 bases and J lost 3; bases outside the gene matches: 16. CDR3: CASSHRLAGALKVGTDTQYF. Written as DNA, the CDR3 is TGTGCCAGCAGCCACCGACTAGCGGGGGCACTCAAAGTCGGTACAGATACGCAGTATTTT.

V and J are TRBV5-6 and TRBJ2-7; D unclear. The CDR3 length is 14 residues. V shed 3 bases and J shed 4 bases, with 14 bases lying between them. Per the germline V gene, CDR1 is SGHDT and CDR2 is YYEEEE. CDR3 amino acids: CASSSTGLGYEQYF. The CDR3 DNA sequence: TGTGCCAGCAGCTCCACTGGGTTAGGGTACGAGCAGTACTTC.

V usage is TRBV7-3 and J usage is TRBJ2-1, with a possible D match to TRBD2 (6 bases). Germline values: CDR1 SGHTA, CDR2 FQGTGA. V lost 5 bases and J 3 bases, leaving 17 bases between the germline ends. The CDR3 consists of 16 residues. The CDR3 loop is CASSPKGAGRYNEQFF. In nucleotides, the CDR3 is TGTGCCAGCAGCCCAAAGGGTGCGGGGCGCTACAATGAGCAGTTCTTC.

There are many counts of this clonotype. V is TRBV11-2 and J is TRBJ2-7, with D perhaps being TRBD1 or TRBD2 (5 bases each). The CDR3 consists of 15 residues. Germline V CDR1 and CDR2: SGHAT, FQNNGV. V dropped 3 bases and J dropped 1 base, with 13 bases sitting between them. CDR3 sequence reads: CASSLAGTGSYEQYF. The DNA for the CDR3 is TGTGCCAGCAGCTTGGCAGGGACGGGATCCTACGAGCAGTACTTC.

This clonotype was seen ten or more times. V and J are TRBV7-3 and TRBJ1-1, with 8 bases aligning to TRBD1. This CDR3 is built from 13 residues. CDR1 is SGHTA, CDR2 FQGTGA, per germline. V was pared by 5 bases and J by 9 bases, with 8 bases of the junction left unmatched. The CDR3 spells CASSLGTGGKAFF. CDR3 bases: TGTGCCAGCAGCCTAGGGACAGGCGGAAAAGCTTTCTTT.

This clonotype was observed a handful of times. The rearrangement links TRBV11-2 to TRBJ1-1; a weak D match, TRBD1 (5 bases). The V gene's germline CDR1 is SGHAT and CDR2 FQNNGV. The V end was cut by 7 bases, the J end by 1 base, with 7 bases between. The CDR3 extends over 12 amino acids. This chain's CDR3 is CASTGGNTEAFF. CDR3 coding DNA: TGTGCCAGCACCGGGGGGAACACTGAAGCTTTCTTT.